This T cell receptor beta chain was recorded in a study of shared clonotypes between healthy human individuals. Study-wide background: The study drew on two women and a few men aged 18 to 49 as donors.

V shed 7 bases and J 5 bases; nucleotides not matched to a gene: 5. CDR3 length: 13 residues. Looked up from germline, CDR1 is MDHEN and CDR2 is SYDVKM. Only in-frame clones appear in the TCRdb table, and some are missing; sequencing was by immunoSEQ multiplex PCR. The sample has about 2.3 million clones; roughly 92% are singletons. Sequencing was done on a sample of naive CD4+ T cells from PBMCs. The subset here: CD45RA+ positively selected. V is TRBV28 and J is TRBJ2-1; 7 positions match TRBD2. This clonotype was obtained from a man between 18 and 35 years old in good health. Some clones in this sample may be carry-over from other donors' samples. The CDR3 bases are TGTGCCAGCACGGGACTACCCCACAATGAGCAGTTCTTC. Protein: CASTGLPHNEQFF.